The clone carrying this TCR beta chain was seen a few times. As yet, its antigen is unknown. The authors ran a second PCR of about 7 to 11 cycles using a sample-barcoded 5' primer and a J-beta primer mix. Each CDR3 protein gets one entry after TCRdb re-called the 5' RACE reads with MiXCR. The data show around 1,500,000 distinct CDR3 sequences, approximately 42% seen once. The data are from a study of blood T cells in healthy people across ages. As for the study in general: T cells yielded about one barcoded beta molecule per two cells through template switching. Findings of the study overall: Diversity was higher, and naive CD4+ cells more numerous, in long-lived donors than in aged donors.

There are 13 residues in the CDR3. The V end lost 4 bases, the J end lost 3 bases, and 10 bases lay between the germline ends. Germline assignment: CDR1 LGHDT and CDR2 YNNKEL (reference sequence). This chain uses TRBV3-1 with TRBJ2-7, with unresolved D. Sequenced material: blood. This sequence was found in a woman aged 18 to 35 in good health. The CDR3 sequence: CASSPNMGYEQYF. The CDR3 DNA reads TGTGCCAGCAGCCCAAACATGGGCTACGAGCAGTACTTC.